Listed below are T cell receptor beta chains from one sample, sequenced in a study of T cell changes during pregnancy in multiple sclerosis. Some clones are missing from TCRdb's copy, which holds only in-frame ones; the method was immunoSEQ multiplex PCR. The sample yields approximately 50,000 clones, roughly 91% seen once. Here the sequenced sample was CD4+ T cells from peripheral blood mononuclear cells, taken after pregnancy. The receptors were sampled from a female donor in good health, enrolled as a control in a pregnancy study. The CDR3 runs from the conserved cysteine through the conserved F or W. D genes are given only for firm matches. Size is omitted from some rows. Given values are once, few, many or a class for expanded clones.

NA	TRBJ1-1	TRBV9	NA	TGTGCCAGCAGCCCCGAACTGGGGAGTGAAGCTTTCTTT	CASSPELGSEAFF
NA	TRBJ2-2	TRBV7-9	NA	TGTGCCAGCAGCTTATACCACAGAGAGAACACCGGGGAGCTGTTTTTT	CASSLYHRENTGELFF
NA	TRBJ2-5	TRBV2	NA	TGTGCCAGCAGTGTACTCCTACAAGAGACCCAGTACTTC	CASSVLLQETQYF
TRBD1	TRBJ1-2	TRBV6-5	few	TGTGCCAGCCGAGGGGGGGACAGGGTCTATGGCTACACCTTC	CASRGGDRVYGYTF
TRBD2	TRBJ2-1	TRBV29-1	NA	TGCAGCGTTGTAAGAGTAGCGGGACCCAATGAGCAGTTCTTC	CSVVRVAGPNEQFF
TRBD1	TRBJ1-6	TRBV2	NA	TGTGCCAGCAGTTCAGGGGGCGCCTATAATTCACCCCTCCACTTT	CASSSGGAYNSPLHF
NA	TRBJ2-2	TRBV6-5	NA	TGTGCCAGCAGACTTACAGGGTTCACCGGGGAGCTGTTTTTT	CASRLTGFTGELFF
TRBD2	TRBJ2-1	TRBV7-2	NA	TGTGCCAGCAGCTTAGCGCCCACTAGCGGGAAATTCGATGAGCAGTTCTTC	CASSLAPTSGKFDEQFF
TRBD1	TRBJ1-5	TRBV6-1	NA	TGTGCCAGCAGTGGTTGGACAGGGAGGCTTAGCAATCAGCCCCAGCATTTT	CASSGWTGRLSNQPQHF
TRBD2	TRBJ2-1	TRBV7-2	NA	TGTGCCAGCAGCGCTCATGGCGGGGGGGCCTACAATGAGCAGTTCTTC	CASSAHGGGAYNEQFF
NA	TRBJ2-5	TRBV11-2	NA	TGTGCCAGCAGCTTGTCCCCTGGGGGGGGCGGGGAGACCCAGTACTTC	CASSLSPGGGGETQYF
TRBD2	TRBJ2-1	TRBV4-2	NA	TGTGCCAGCAGCCAAACTAGCGGGGGGGCCTACAATGAGCAGTTCTTC	CASSQTSGGAYNEQFF
TRBD1	TRBJ1-5	TRBV10-2	once	TGCGCCAGCAGTGAGGAGGCAGGGGGCGGTCGGCCCCAGCATTTT	CASSEEAGGGRPQHF
NA	TRBJ1-2	TRBV7-6	NA	TGTGCCAGCAGCGGCCAAACTGGGGGGAACTATGGCTACACCTTC	CASSGQTGGNYGYTF
TRBD1	TRBJ2-5	TRBV6-1	NA	TGTGCCAGCAGTCTCTACAGGGGCGGCCAAGAGACCCAGTACTTC	CASSLYRGGQETQYF
TRBD1	TRBJ1-3	TRBV5-6	NA	TGTGCCAGCAGCTTGGTGGGACAGGGTGCCCTCTCTGGAAACACCATATATTTT	CASSLVGQGALSGNTIYF
NA	TRBJ2-1	TRBV30	NA	TGTGCCTGGAAAAGCCCCGAGTCCTACAATGAGCAGTTCTTC	CAWKSPESYNEQFF
TRBD2	TRBJ2-3	TRBV19	once	TGTGCCAGTTGCCCTGACTGGGGTAGCGGGAGCACAGATACGCAGTATTTT	CASCPDWGSGSTDTQYF
NA	TRBJ2-7	TRBV2	NA	TGTGCCAGCAGGGACGGGACTCGCAGCGGCGAGCAGTACTTC	CASRDGTRSGEQYF
NA	TRBJ1-2	TRBV28	NA	TGTGCCAGCAGTTTACTGACAGATAACTATGGCTACACCTTC	CASSLLTDNYGYTF
NA	TRBJ1-1	TRBV19	NA	TGTGCCAGTAGTATAGGTCAGATGAACACTGAAGCTTTCTTT	CASSIGQMNTEAFF
NA	TRBJ1-5	TRBV6-1	NA	TGTGCCAGCAGTGAATTTGGCAGTGGCACACTACAACAGCCCCAGCATTTT	CASSEFGSGTLQQPQHF
NA	TRBJ2-4	TRBV7-8	NA	TGTGCCAGCAGCTCCAGGGACATTCAGTACTTC	CASSSRDIQYF
NA	TRBJ1-1	TRBV7-7	once	TGTGCTAGCAGCTTAGAAGGTCGCGTCACAGAGAACACTGAAGCTTTCTTT	CASSLEGRVTENTEAFF
TRBD2	TRBJ2-5	TRBV6-5	once	TGTGCCAGCAGTAGGACTAGCCGAGAGACCCAGTACTTC	CASSRTSRETQYF
NA	TRBJ1-5	TRBV7-2	NA	TGTGCCAGCAGCAACAGGCTAAATCAGCCCCAGCATTTT	CASSNRLNQPQHF
NA	TRBJ1-2	TRBV30	NA	TGTGCCTGGAGTGTAATCGAGCTATCCTATGGCTACACCTTC	CAWSVIELSYGYTF
TRBD2	TRBJ2-7	TRBV28	NA	TGTGCCAGCAGTCCATGGACTAGCGGTCCCTACGAGCAGTACTTC	CASSPWTSGPYEQYF
NA	TRBJ2-1	TRBV6-5	NA	TGTGCCAGCAGTTTGCGGGGCCAGAGAAACAATGAGCAGTTCTTC	CASSLRGQRNNEQFF
NA	TRBJ1-3	TRBV6-6	NA	TGTGCCAGCAGGTGGGGGCCAGACTCTGGAAACACCATATATTTT	CASRWGPDSGNTIYF
TRBD1	TRBJ1-6	TRBV5-1	NA	TGCGCCAGCAGCTTGAGGGGGGACAGGGGAGTCGGATCCTATAATTCACCCCTCCACTTT	CASSLRGDRGVGSYNSPLHF
TRBD2	TRBJ2-1	TRBV7-2	NA	TGTGCCAGCAGCCATCGGACTAGCGTCTACAATGAGCAGTTCTTC	CASSHRTSVYNEQFF
TRBD1	TRBJ1-2	TRBV7-2	NA	TGTGCCAGCAGCCCAGGGAGGGGACAGGGGATAACGTTC	CASSPGRGQGITF
NA	TRBJ2-7	TRBV7-9	NA	TGTGCCAGCAGCCTGGACTACTACGAGCAGTACTTC	CASSLDYYEQYF
NA	TRBJ1-2	TRBV19	NA	TGTGCCAGTAGGCCTCAGGGGAAAGATTCCTATGGCTACACCTTC	CASRPQGKDSYGYTF
NA	TRBJ2-7	TRBV2	NA	TGTGCCAGCAGGGGAGGACGGGAGCAGTACTTC	CASRGGREQYF
TRBD2	TRBJ2-7	TRBV5-4	once	TGTGCCAGCAGCTTGGGACTAGCGGGAGCTAGTTACGAGCAGTACTTC	CASSLGLAGASYEQYF
NA	TRBJ1-5	TRBV5-1	NA	TGCGCCAGCAGCTTGGATTGGGGGGGGAATCAGCCCCAGCATTTT	CASSLDWGGNQPQHF
NA	TRBJ1-2	TRBV5-4	NA	TGTGCCAGCAGCCTAACGGACAGCGGCTACACCTTC	CASSLTDSGYTF
NA	TRBJ1-4	TRBV30	NA	TGTGCCTGGAGCGCAGTTGAGGGTGGAAAACTGTTTTTT	CAWSAVEGGKLFF
TRBD1	TRBJ1-2	TRBV18	few	TGTGCCAGCTCAGGGCAAACGACAGGGGAGCATGGCTACACCTTC	CASSGQTTGEHGYTF
TRBD1	TRBJ1-4	TRBV6-1	NA	TGTGCCAGCAAAACGGGACAGACAAATGAAAAACTGTTTTTT	CASKTGQTNEKLFF
TRBD1	TRBJ2-7	TRBV11-2	NA	TGTGCCAGCAGCTACAGGACAGGGATGAGTTACGAGCAGTACTTC	CASSYRTGMSYEQYF